The rows below give T cell receptor beta chains drawn from one sample of a study of cytomegalovirus exposure and HLA in healthy donors. TCRdb keeps only in-frame clones here, not all; method: immunoSEQ multiplex PCR. The profile shows under 200,000 clones, roughly 71% of them singletons. Material: PBMCs. The source of these receptors is a male donor in good health and CMV-seropositive. Each CDR3 is given with its conserved first and last residue. Fields, in order: J gene, V gene, D gene, CDR3 protein. D genes are given only for firm matches.

j_gene: TRBJ1-1; v_gene: TRBV7-9; d_gene: TRBD1; CDR3aa: CASSSGTGGNTEAFF
j_gene: TRBJ1-6; v_gene: TRBV5-1; d_gene: NA; CDR3aa: CASTPHSGTDSPLHF
j_gene: TRBJ1-5; v_gene: TRBV6-6; d_gene: NA; CDR3aa: CASSYSSRSNQPQHF
j_gene: TRBJ1-2; v_gene: TRBV4-2; d_gene: TRBD1; CDR3aa: CASRTGVYGYTF
j_gene: TRBJ2-7; v_gene: TRBV29-1; d_gene: TRBD1; CDR3aa: CSAEGQGYEQYF
j_gene: TRBJ2-3; v_gene: TRBV10-2; d_gene: NA; CDR3aa: CASSVADTQYF
j_gene: TRBJ2-6; v_gene: TRBV4-3; d_gene: NA; CDR3aa: CASSPPGANVLTF
j_gene: TRBJ2-7; v_gene: TRBV5-1; d_gene: TRBD2; CDR3aa: CASSRTSGRLSSYEQYF
j_gene: TRBJ1-1; v_gene: TRBV4-2; d_gene: NA; CDR3aa: CASSQAGRVSAFF
j_gene: TRBJ1-5; v_gene: TRBV30; d_gene: TRBD1; CDR3aa: CAWSVDRGGQPQHF
j_gene: TRBJ2-5; v_gene: TRBV5-6; d_gene: NA; CDR3aa: CASSPSGVTQYF
j_gene: TRBJ2-5; v_gene: TRBV7-3; d_gene: NA; CDR3aa: CASSLGIGEGEETQYF
j_gene: TRBJ1-1; v_gene: TRBV19; d_gene: NA; CDR3aa: CASSMVLGGGTEAFF
j_gene: TRBJ1-6; v_gene: TRBV21-1; d_gene: NA; CDR3aa: CAPPRGSDSPLHF
j_gene: TRBJ1-2; v_gene: TRBV6-1; d_gene: TRBD1; CDR3aa: CASIRGTGDNYGYTF
j_gene: TRBJ2-1; v_gene: TRBV25-1; d_gene: TRBD1; CDR3aa: CASPPRVQGANEQFF
j_gene: TRBJ2-1; v_gene: TRBV7-6; d_gene: NA; CDR3aa: CASSLESETGSYNEQFF
j_gene: TRBJ2-5; v_gene: TRBV13; d_gene: NA; CDR3aa: CASSLDRKETQYF
j_gene: TRBJ1-1; v_gene: TRBV6-1; d_gene: NA; CDR3aa: CASSEAGGWTEAFF
j_gene: TRBJ2-7; v_gene: TRBV6-5; d_gene: NA; CDR3aa: CASSYSWRTGEQYF
j_gene: TRBJ2-2; v_gene: TRBV4-3; d_gene: TRBD1; CDR3aa: CASSQVAPGQGDGELFF
j_gene: TRBJ2-1; v_gene: TRBV30; d_gene: TRBD2; CDR3aa: CAWASGDILSKQFF
j_gene: TRBJ1-4; v_gene: TRBV9; d_gene: NA; CDR3aa: CASSVGGRGEKLFF
j_gene: TRBJ1-1; v_gene: TRBV4-1; d_gene: TRBD1; CDR3aa: CASSQVTGGNTEAFF
j_gene: TRBJ2-5; v_gene: TRBV6-5; d_gene: NA; CDR3aa: CASSYGGEQETQYF
j_gene: TRBJ1-5; v_gene: TRBV9; d_gene: TRBD1; CDR3aa: CASSVGQGENQPQHF
j_gene: TRBJ1-5; v_gene: TRBV6-5; d_gene: TRBD1; CDR3aa: CASSPTGGANQPQHF